The T cell receptor (beta chain) under discussion was sequenced for a study of T cell responses to AZD1222 COVID-19 vaccine (dated by TCRdb to the early 2020s). At the level of the whole study: A total of 230 to 250 trial participants underwent TCR sequencing, of whom about 210 had received two doses of AZD1222 and 26 had received two doses of the MenACWY control vaccine. Enrollment into the trials was organized by age into subgroups of 18-55, 56-69 and 70-plus years, and those subgroups contained approximately 150, 30 and 60 TCR-sequenced participants, respectively. Overall study outcomes, separate from this receptor: Reportedly, almost half of the unique spike-specific TCRs recognized epitopes lying outside the regions that are mutated in the B.1.351 and B.1.1.7 variants. The 56-69-year group was small, and its depth increase did not reach significance, likely because of low power. Conclusions about previously exposed vaccinees are limited, since just five or six AZD1222 recipients were seropositive for SARS-CoV-2 at baseline. Participants were mostly white British and included more females than males, and it was suggested by the authors that clonal diversity may have been underestimated. Because no samples from the day 14 peak response were available, repertoires could be characterized only after the peak T cell response. After two AZD1222 doses, spike-specific TCR breadth and depth were significantly higher than at day 0 and than in MenACWY recipients. CD4 TCRs associated with the vaccine covered the entire spike protein, and the dominant responses were in regions 160-218 and 743-854.

Per the publication, the time point label means: about 28 days (+/-7) after the second vaccine dose. The treatment or condition label, as the study defines it: meningococcal conjugate vaccine given as trial control. Vaccinee samples came from UK trials COV001 and COV002, including a single-blind randomized controlled phase 2/3 trial of AZD1222 (ChAdOx1 nCoV-19) in healthy adults. For TCRbeta chain sequencing, PBMC samples were collected from trial participants at day 0 and at day 28 after the second dose. As for this clone: Its antigen is unknown. No base quality values were provided; no much bigger clone lies one nucleotide off.

Reading the germline V gene gives CDR1 MDHEN and CDR2 SYDVKM. Measured from the cysteine to the phenylalanine, the CDR3 is 13 residues long. Only the CDR3 portion is preserved as DNA: 39 bases, with reading frame beginning at the first base. Ends trimmed: V by 3 bases, J by 9 bases; bases unmatched to a gene: 5. The CDR3 regions of human TCRbeta chains were subjected to immunosequencing. The authors' pipeline ran thus. Repertoire TCRs were checked for matches against a reference library of SARS-CoV-2-specific TCRs that had been generated using the MIRA antigen-specificity platform. Breadth meant the fraction of unique TCRs that were SARS-CoV-2-associated, whereas depth meant the fraction of total T cells that were SARS-CoV-2-associated. Using the MIRA data, every spike-specific TCR was mapped to the spike region that the TCR reacted to and assigned to either a CD4 or a CD8 class. Log10-transformed breadth and depth values were compared by one-way ANOVA with Sidak's multiple comparisons tests. TCRdb mirrors the immuneACCESS table, restricted to in-frame sequences. Some clones are absent from its copies; in checked studies, under half trace to an unresolved V gene, and the reason for the others is unknown. V and J calls and clone size are given by that table; D and trimming were obtained from the DNA. The sample yields 200,000 to 250,000 clones; roughly 94% were counted once. The top ten constitute over 1.5% of the sample.

The material was peripheral blood, obtained 28 days after the second dose of the MenACWY control vaccine. The rearranged segments are TRBV28 and TRBJ2-1, and 7 junctional nucleotides match TRBD2. The clonotype originates from an adult who received the MenACWY meningococcal vaccine as a control. The CDR3 reads CASSLGGLSEQFF. The DNA sequence is TGTGCCAGCAGTTTGGGAGGGTTGAGTGAGCAGTTCTTC. Where the CDR3 stops, the reference TRBV28 and TRBJ2-1 genes take over; the full variable domain is DVKVTQSSRYLVKRTGEKVFLECVQDMDHENMFWYRQDPGLGLRLIYFSYDVKMKEKGDIPEGYSVSREKKERFSLILESASTNQTSMYLCASSLGGLSEQFFGPGTRLTVL.